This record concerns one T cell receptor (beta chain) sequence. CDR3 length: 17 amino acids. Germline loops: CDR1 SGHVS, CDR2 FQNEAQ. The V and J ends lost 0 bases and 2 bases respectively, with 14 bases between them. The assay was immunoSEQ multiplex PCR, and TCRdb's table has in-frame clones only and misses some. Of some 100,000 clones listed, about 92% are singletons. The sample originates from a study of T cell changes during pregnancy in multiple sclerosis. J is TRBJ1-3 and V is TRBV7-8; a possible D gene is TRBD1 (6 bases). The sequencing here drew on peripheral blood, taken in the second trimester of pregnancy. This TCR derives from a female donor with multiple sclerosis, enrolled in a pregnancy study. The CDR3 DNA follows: TGTGCCAGCAGCTTAGCCCAGGGGACATTCGCTGGAAACACCATATATTTT. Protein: CASSLAQGTFAGNTIYF.